Listed here are 8 T cell receptor beta chains from one sample, sequenced in a study of blood T cell repertoires in COVID-19. Method: immunoSEQ multiplex PCR; TCRdb's copy keeps in-frame clones and lacks some. The data show 72,000 or so clones, approximately 88% seen once. Sample: peripheral blood. The receptors shown here come from a middle-aged man with active COVID-19.

This clone has more than one count but fewer than ten. The chain carries TRBV4-1 and TRBJ2-7, with TRBD2 identical over 14 bases. Trimming took 1 base from V and 2 from J; bases not matched to a gene: 7. There are 18 residues in the CDR3. The germline CDR1 and CDR2 sequences are MGHRA and YSYEKL. The CDR3, as DNA: TGCGCCAGCAGCCAAGGACGACTAGCGGGGGGGAAAACCTACGAGCAGTACTTC. Amino acid sequence: CASSQGRLAGGKTYEQYF.

This clone was picked up one time. The chain carries TRBV14 and TRBJ2-3, with D possibly TRBD1 on 5 matching bases. CDR3 size: 13 residues. From germline, CDR1 is SGHDN and CDR2 FVKESK. V was shortened by 3 bases and J by 5 bases, with 9 bases between the two germline ends. DNA of the CDR3: TGTGCCAGCAGCCAGCAGGGCGTAGATACGCAGTATTTT. This gives the protein CASSQQGVDTQYF.

The chain uses TRBV27 and TRBJ2-3; 8 bases fit TRBD1. Per germline, CDR1 MNHEY and CDR2 SMNVEV (reference sequence). This CDR3 has 16 amino acids. V lost 4 bases and J lost 4; bases outside the gene matches: 10. CDR3 loop: CASSYGSGGKADTQYF. In nucleotides, the CDR3 is TGTGCCAGCAGTTATGGATCAGGGGGCAAGGCAGATACGCAGTATTTT.

The rearrangement uses TRBV10-3 and TRBJ2-1, with 12 bases matching TRBD1. From germline, CDR1 is ENHRY and CDR2 SYGVKD. The CDR3 loop spans 16 amino acids. V lost 3 bases and J lost 6; bases outside the gene matches: 6. The CDR3 protein is CAISEPGQGAPNEQFF. CDR3 coding DNA: TGTGCCATCAGTGAACCGGGACAGGGGGCGCCCAATGAGCAGTTCTTC.

The V gene is TRBV27, the J gene TRBJ1-4; a weak D match, TRBD1 (5 bases). V lost 6 bases to trimming and J lost 7 bases, with 15 bases between them. Germline loops: CDR1 MNHEY, CDR2 SMNVEV (reference sequence). The CDR3 is made up of 14 amino acids. CDR3 DNA sequence: TGTGCCAGCAGAGACAGTGGGGGAGGTGAAAAACTGTTTTTT. Translating gives CASRDSGGGEKLFF.

The V call is TRBV5-1, the J call TRBJ1-3; TRBD1 is a possible D gene (6 bases). The CDR3 covers 13 residues. Germline V gives CDR1 SGHRS, CDR2 YFSETQ. Trimming removed 3 bases at V and 4 bases at J, with 8 bases between. CDR3 region: CASSWTVGNTIYF. The DNA for the CDR3 is TGCGCCAGCAGCTGGACAGTCGGAAACACCATATATTTT.

This rearrangement joins TRBV18 to TRBJ2-7; 9 bases line up with TRBD1. The CDR3 has 14 residues. From germline, CDR1 is KGHSH and CDR2 LQKENI. V was clipped by 0 bases and J by 9 bases; unmatched bases: 6. The CDR3 DNA reads as TGTGCCAGCTCACCACCGGGACAGGGCGGTTCGCAGTACTTC. Translating gives CASSPPGQGGSQYF.

This chain connects TRBV19 to TRBJ1-1; D gene uncertain. The germline V and J ends were trimmed by 4 bases and 3 bases, with 24 bases remaining between them. The CDR3 is made up of 18 amino acids. CDR1 and CDR2 from the germline V gene are LNHDA and SQIVND (reference sequence). CDR3 nucleotide sequence: TGTGCCAGTAGTAGATTGATTTTTGTTCGGCGCGGAGACACTGAAGCTTTCTTT. Translating gives CASSRLIFVRRGDTEAFF.